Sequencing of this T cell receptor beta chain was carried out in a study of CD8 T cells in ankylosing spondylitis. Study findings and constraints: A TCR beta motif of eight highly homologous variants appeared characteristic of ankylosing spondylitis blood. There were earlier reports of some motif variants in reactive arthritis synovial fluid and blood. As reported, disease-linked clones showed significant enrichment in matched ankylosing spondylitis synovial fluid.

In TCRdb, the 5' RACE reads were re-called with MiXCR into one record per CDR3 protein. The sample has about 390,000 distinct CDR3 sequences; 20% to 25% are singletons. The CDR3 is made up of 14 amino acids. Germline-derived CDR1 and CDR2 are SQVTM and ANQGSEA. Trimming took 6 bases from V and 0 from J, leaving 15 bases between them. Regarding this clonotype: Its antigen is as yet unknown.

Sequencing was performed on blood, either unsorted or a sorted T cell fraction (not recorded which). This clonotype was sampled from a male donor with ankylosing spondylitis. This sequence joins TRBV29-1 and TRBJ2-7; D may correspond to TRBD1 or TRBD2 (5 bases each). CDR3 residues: CSVAPGTASYEQYF. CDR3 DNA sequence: TGCAGCGTCGCCCCCGGGACGGCCTCCTACGAGCAGTACTTC.